Included here is one T cell receptor (beta chain) sequence, with context. This clone was detected once. This receptor's antigen is unknown. Within one base of it there is no much larger clone, and no base qualities were kept. Libraries were constructed by the immunoSEQ multiplex PCR assay. A mixture of 60 forward primers for TCR Vbeta segments and 13 reverse primers for TCR Jbeta segments was used in the multiplex PCR. A multiplex PCR assay on genomic DNA amplified the CDR3 region of rearranged TCR beta genes. The amplified TCR beta libraries were sequenced on the Illumina HiSeq System as 87-base-pair reads. In the original analysis: A later analysis tallied around 82 million unique TCR beta chains across the 666 repertoires, and around 10 million of those chains were shared by two or more donors. Raw reads were error-corrected and collapsed into unique sequences by a nearest-neighbor algorithm in which closely related sequences were merged to remove PCR and sequencing errors. CDR3 sequences were aligned to IMGT reference sequences to assign V, D and J gene segments. For a sequence to be retained, at least a six-nucleotide match to both a V gene segment and a J gene segment was required. Rearrangements were called productive when the CDR3 lacked stop codons and stayed in frame with V and J; all others were non-productive. CDR3 was defined according to IMGT convention as the region running from the second conserved V-encoded cysteine to the conserved J-encoded phenylalanine. In an earlier analysis of roughly 580 of the donors, sequences lacking an unambiguous match to a single V gene segment were excluded. In an earlier analysis of 450 to 700 of the donors, V segments were called functional above 56.7% productive rearrangements and were called segregating when the between-donor standard deviation exceeded 5%. To diagnose cytomegalovirus status from the catalog of TCR beta chain sequences, a statistical classification framework was built. A later analysis assigned V and J genes by comparing TCR nucleotide sequences with IMGT/GENE-DB human TR gene sequences. Using the TCRdist pipeline, a later analysis assigned CDR3 sequences along with most-parsimonious VDJ recombination scenarios. In a later analysis, every TCR beta chain was defined by the combination of its CDR3 amino acid sequence and its V-gene family, and reads without a unique V-gene family were dropped. In a later analysis, 500 to 650 highly shared, low-generation-probability nucleotide sequences were removed to address suspected cross-contamination and a sequencing artifact. For each public chain, a later analysis derived a clonal expansion index from normalized ranks of inferred template counts within each repertoire. A later analysis computed generation probabilities with a VDJ recombination model fitted to out-of-frame rearrangements, and checked the results against IGoR. Hypergeometric tests were used in a later analysis to score TCR-TCR, TCR-HLA and TCR-CMV co-occurrence, with a repertoire-size bias correction applied to the TCR pairs. A later analysis estimated false discovery rates by permuting HLA or CMV assignments 20 times. In a later analysis, co-occurring TCRs were grouped using DBSCAN, and TCRdist sequence similarity was added for clustering within HLA-allele-positive subsets. Repertoires with fewer than 30,000 or more than 120,000 public chains were left out of co-occurrence clustering, as were several repertoires with anomalous nucleotide sharing. TCRdb carries this immuneACCESS record with in-frame sequences only. Its versions omit some clonotypes, under half of them owing to an unresolved V gene in the studies checked, with the rest unexplained. Clonal size and the V and J genes are those of that table, whereas D and trimming came from the DNA. The sample table contains approximately 93,000 clones; only one count was recorded for 79% of them. In total, the top ten clones hold about 3.6% of the sample.

This entry belongs to a study of cytomegalovirus exposure and HLA in healthy donors (dated by TCRdb to about 2017). Regarding the study in general: An earlier analysis of some 500 of the donors reported about 250 Gb of sequence data and around 120 million unique TCR beta sequences from about 200 million T cells. A later genetic analysis used genome-wide SNP genotypes for about three fifths of the 666 donors, treating that subset as a discovery cohort. Among some 410 genotyped donors of the cohort, an average of roughly 230,000 unique TCR beta nucleotide sequences was sequenced per donor, of which about 20% were non-productive. All discovery cohort repertoires had been generated using a single sequencing platform. About 300 gigabases of sequencing data and approximately 85 million unique TCR sequences were included in an early release covering roughly 700 HLA-typed donors. HLA typing included class I and class II loci at four-digit resolution. An earlier analysis of several hundred of the donors used high-throughput TCR beta sequencing to judge whether each TCR beta V gene segment behaved as functional or pseudogenic. The study profiled the T cell repertoires of around 700 subjects by immunosequencing and related them to cytomegalovirus serostatus. Rather than using new phenotypic data, the later analysis identified candidate immune exposures from TCR beta sequences and from how often those sequences occurred across donors. Besides the first cohort of 666 subjects, a separate validation cohort made up of roughly 120 different subjects was used. Donor age, sex, ethnicity and CMV serostatus were collected together with the repertoire data. Because of strong linkage in the cohort, 4 to 6 DR-DQ haplotypes were treated as single units for association and clustering. The genetic ancestry cluster associated with self-reported Caucasian donors included over 65% of the approximately 400 genotyped donors. In a later analysis, previously published TCR beta repertoires from about 670 donors were re-analyzed and high-resolution HLA genotyping was added so that TCR occurrence patterns could be studied. To predict cytomegalovirus infection status, the study combined high-throughput TCR immunosequencing, statistical association of individual TCRs with disease status, and machine learning. The aim of the study was to test whether cataloging public T cell receptors could identify signatures of past pathogen exposure. Typing coverage varied by locus: roughly 629-640 donors for A, B, C, DRB1 and DQB1; roughly 520 for DQA1; around 570 for DPA1; approximately 470 for DPB1. General conclusions and limits of the study: While some public TCRs were present in many individuals, most TCR sequences turned up only very rarely across donors. Immune exposure information for the cohort was limited to CMV serostatus. In a later genetic analysis, a missense DCLRE1C variant was associated with V-gene and J-gene trimming of TCR beta chains, and the association was replicated in an independent cohort. In an earlier analysis of fewer than 700 of the donors, most TCR beta V segments appeared in productive rearrangements about 87% or about 30% of the time, broadly matching IMGT annotations. A later genetic analysis reported fewer N-insertions in productive TCRs among donors in an Asian-associated ancestry cluster than the roughly 670-donor mean. The sequencing pipeline was judged likely to have produced a cluster of highly shared sequence variants as a technical artifact. A further reported finding was that TCR beta sequences accurately predicted the HLA-A and HLA-B alleles for most subjects in the first cohort. Compared with equally common non-associated chains, HLA-associated TCR beta chains in a later analysis were more clonally expanded and had lower generation probabilities. According to a later analysis, most CMV-associated TCR beta chains appeared to be HLA-restricted, and the HLA associations seemed to be driven largely by CMV exposure. Roughly uniform sequencing depth across donors was assumed in presence/absence analyses, although this assumption may not hold. The study gave a list of about 170 TCR beta chains associated with cytomegalovirus. The earlier analysis of some 540 of the donors excluded 15 to 20 rarely observed V segments, including chromosome 9 orphons, because counts were too low. In vitro tests confirmed that a few of the cytomegalovirus-associated TCR beta chains recognize cytomegalovirus antigens. Assigning TCR associations to individual alleles was difficult when HLA alleles, especially DR and DQ, strongly co-occurred. Some IMGT-functional V segments, including TRBV6-2 and TRBV6-3, could not be distinguished by the 87-base-pair reads and were therefore excluded. Several of the top co-occurrence clusters appeared to be linked to parvovirus B19, influenza, CMV and Epstein-Barr virus, according to a later analysis. Because HLA typing was unavailable for some donors at each locus, only the typed subset was used in association tests. In a later analysis, TCR association rates were found to vary across HLA loci, with the most associated TCRs seen for DRB1 alleles and the fewest for HLA-C alleles. At a false discovery rate of 0.05, a later analysis linked 15,000 to 20,000 TCR beta sequences to specific HLA alleles. Only TCR beta chains were sequenced in this cohort, and the absence of alpha or paired-chain data limited detectable features. The authors suggested that the approach could potentially be extended to other disease states and immunological phenotypes. Linkage disequilibrium might explain the correlated functional status among segregating V segments, but an unknown experimental factor could not be excluded. In both the original and validation cohorts, the classifier was reported to diagnose cytomegalovirus status with high specificity and sensitivity.

The CDR3, from cysteine to phenylalanine, totals 16 residues. Only the CDR3 part of the read is kept: 48 bases, read in frame from the first base. V was cut back by 3 bases and J by 0 bases, leaving a gap of 12 bases between them. The germline V gene provides CDR1 KGHSH and CDR2 LQKENI. The cohort was made up of 666 healthy bone marrow donors. All cohort members were sampled while nominally healthy, although unrecorded immune exposures were likely present. The donor tested CMV seropositive, placing the donor among the approximately 290 seropositive members of the cohort. A peripheral blood sample was collected from each donor, and TCR beta sequencing was performed on peripheral blood mononuclear cells. The Qiagen DNeasy Blood Extraction Kit was used to extract genomic DNA from the blood cell samples.

The clonotype originates from a male donor in good health and CMV-seropositive. This receptor chain uses TRBV18 and TRBJ1-3; perhaps TRBD1 is the D gene, with 5 bases matching. Sequenced: PBMCs. The CDR3: CASSPLGGDSGNTIYF. The DNA sequence is TGTGCCAGCTCACCCCTCGGAGGGGACTCTGGAAACACCATATATTTT.